Presented here are 9 T cell receptor beta chains from one specimen sequenced in a study of CD8 T cells in Susac syndrome. It was with random hexamers that roughly 0.45 to 1 ug RNA was reverse transcribed. Using its own MiXCR run on the immunoSEQ multiplex PCR reads, TCRdb lists one record per CDR3 protein. The table has about 400,000 distinct CDR3 sequences, approximately 85% seen once; the top ten hold about 0.12%. Sequencing was done on a sample of CD8+ T cells from PBMCs. All receptors come from a human donor with multiple sclerosis.

The V and J genes are TRBV27 and TRBJ2-1; D gene uncertain. The V gene's germline CDR1 is MNHEY and CDR2 SMNVEV (reference sequence). This CDR3 spans 13 amino acids. V lost 3 bases and J lost 9, with 12 bases in between. The CDR3 nucleotides are TGTGCCAGCAGTTTGTACTACACGGGTGAGCAGTTCTTC. This translates into CASSLYYTGEQFF.

The chain employs TRBV28 and TRBJ2-7, with D perhaps matching TRBD2 (5 bases). With 5 bases removed from V and 3 bases from J, the gap between germline ends came to 11 bases. The CDR3 is 13 amino acids. Germline CDR1 MDHEN, CDR2 SYDVKM. The CDR3 spells CASSVAGGYEQYF. The DNA of the CDR3 is TGTGCCAGCAGTGTAGCAGGAGGCTACGAGCAGTACTTC.

The chain is built from TRBV7-6 and TRBJ2-1; 12 positions match TRBD1. Germline lookup yields CDR1 SGHVS and CDR2 FNYEAQ. There are 15 residues in the CDR3. J lost 8 bases, V lost 1 base, and 3 bases had no gene match. The CDR3 here is CASSLEGQGAHEQFF. DNA of the CDR3: TGTGCCAGCAGCTTAGAGGGACAGGGGGCCCATGAGCAGTTCTTC.

This chain uses TRBV27 with TRBJ2-4; 8 bases match TRBD1. There are 13 residues in the CDR3. CDR1 and CDR2 (germline): MNHEY, SMNVEV (reference sequence). The J segment lost 6 bases and the V segment lost 3 bases, leaving 1 base of the junction unmatched. Here the CDR3 reads CASSFGTGNIQYF. The CDR3 bases are TGTGCCAGCAGTTTTGGGACAGGAAACATTCAGTACTTC.

The V call is TRBV28, the J call TRBJ1-1; D is possibly TRBD1 (5 bases). Germline V gene data show CDR1 as MDHEN and CDR2 as SYDVKM. This CDR3 is 14 amino acids long. With 8 bases removed from V and 3 bases from J, the gap between germline ends came to 16 bases. The CDR3 sequence is CASSPGTSYTEAFF. CDR3 nucleotides: TGTGCCAGCTCACCTGGGACCTCTTACACTGAAGCTTTCTTT.

The chain joins TRBV5-1 to TRBJ2-3, with a weak D call TRBD2 (5 bases). Trimming took 3 bases from V and 2 from J, leaving 10 bases between them. Germline V gene data show CDR1 as SGHRS and CDR2 as YFSETQ. The CDR3 sequence is 14 residues long. CDR3 nucleotide sequence: TGCGCCAGCAGCTCCCCGGGGTTCACAGATACGCAGTATTTT. Translating it yields CASSSPGFTDTQYF.

The rearrangement uses TRBV7-9 and TRBJ2-1; 9 nucleotides agree with TRBD1. CDR1 and CDR2 from the germline V gene are SEHNR and FQNEAQ (reference sequence). CDR3 length: 18 residues. J was trimmed by 0 bases and V by 4 bases; bases with no gene match: 10. The CDR3 here is CASSYFPVQGASYNEQFF. The CDR3 DNA is TGTGCCAGCAGCTACTTCCCCGTACAGGGGGCCTCCTACAATGAGCAGTTCTTC.

The J gene is TRBJ2-1, the V gene TRBV5-1; 10 nucleotides agree with TRBD2. In germline, CDR1 is SGHRS, CDR2 YFSETQ. There are 17 residues in the CDR3. Germline trimming cut 3 bases from V and 0 bases from J; bases unmatched to any gene: 6. CDR3 DNA: TGCGCCAGCAGCTCGCCGACTAGCGGGTCCTCCTACAATGAGCAGTTCTTC. Translated, it gives CASSSPTSGSSYNEQFF.

The chain carries TRBV5-6 and TRBJ2-1, with TRBD2 identical over 9 bases. This CDR3 region has 15 residues. V lost 2 bases and J lost 9; bases outside the gene matches: 9. Germline values: CDR1 SGHDT, CDR2 YYEEEE. The CDR3 DNA sequence: TGTGCCAGCAGCTTTGTTTTAGCGGGGGATGTTGAGCAGTTCTTC. It yields the protein CASSFVLAGDVEQFF.